The 7 T cell receptor beta chains reported below all come from one sample, sequenced in a study of blood T cells in healthy people across ages. Sample-barcoded 5' priming and a J-beta primer mix drove a second PCR of 7 to 11 cycles. TCRdb re-derived calls from the 5' RACE reads in MiXCR, one entry per CDR3 protein. The sample includes hundreds of thousands of distinct CDR3 sequences, about 36% of them seen just once. Sequenced material: blood. The receptors stem from a man aged 18-30 years in good health.

The chain uses TRBV5-1 and TRBJ2-1, with D possibly TRBD1 on 6 matching bases. CDR3 length equals 15 residues. The V gene lost 0 bases and the J gene lost 4 bases, with 11 bases spanning the gap. From germline, CDR1 is SGHRS and CDR2 YFSETQ. The CDR3 DNA reads TGCGCCAGCAGCTTGGGGGACAACCGATACAATGAGCAGTTCTTC. It codes for CASSLGDNRYNEQFF.

About this clonotype itself: A much larger clone lies a single base off, so this may be a read error. The J gene is TRBJ2-3, the V gene TRBV12-3 or TRBV12-4; D remains ambiguous. There are 12 residues in the CDR3. The CDR3 spells CASSQHPETQYF. The CDR3 nucleotides read TGTGCCAGCAGTCAACACCCAGAGACGCAGTATTTT.

The chain combines TRBV6-2 or TRBV6-3 with TRBJ2-5; 8 nucleotides agree with TRBD2. The length of the CDR3 is 15 residues. Germline lookup yields CDR1 MNHEY and CDR2 SVGEGT. The V and J ends lost 6 bases and 11 bases, in that order; junction bases with no gene match: 17. The CDR3 reads CASSPESGGRGEQYF. Here the CDR3 DNA reads TGTGCCAGCAGCCCCGAGAGCGGGGGACGGGGTGAGCAGTACTTC.

A remark on this clonotype: A much larger clonotype is one base distant, so this may be a read error. CDR3 in amino acids: CSARLTGGSYNSPPHF. Here the CDR3 DNA reads TGCAGTGCTAGATTAACGGGGGGCTCCTATAATTCACCCCCCCACTTT. This chain joins TRBV20-1 and TRBJ1-6, with TRBD1 as a possible D gene (6 bases). Germline values: CDR1 DFQATT, CDR2 SNEGSKA (reference sequence). CDR3 size: 16 residues.

The rearrangement links TRBV5-4 to TRBJ1-2; TRBD1 might be the D (6 bases). V was clipped by 1 base and J by 11 bases, with 15 bases between them. CDR1 and CDR2 from the germline V gene are SGHNT and YYREEE (reference sequence). The CDR3 is made up of 13 amino acids. In nucleotides, the CDR3 is TGTGCCAGCAGCTTGCCAGGGGATACTGGTTACACCTTC. This translates into CASSLPGDTGYTF.

The table lists this clonotype with a few counts. This chain connects TRBV7-2 to TRBJ1-4; no firm D call. Deletions cut 5 bases from V and 2 bases from J, with 12 bases between. The CDR3 has 15 residues. Per germline, CDR1 SGHTA and CDR2 FQGNSA. The CDR3 loop is CASSLTRITNEKLFF. Here the CDR3 DNA reads TGTGCCAGCAGCCTAACGCGGATCACTAATGAAAAACTGTTTTTT.

There are many counts of this clonotype. The chain joins TRBV20-1 to TRBJ2-3; tentative D call: TRBD2 (5 bases). The CDR3 sequence is 13 residues long. Germline CDR1 reads DFQATT; CDR2 reads SNEGSKA (reference sequence). Trimming took 4 bases from V and 2 from J, leaving 10 bases between them. CDR3: CSAKIDYTDTQYF. The CDR3 DNA reads as TGCAGTGCTAAGATCGACTACACAGATACGCAGTATTTT.